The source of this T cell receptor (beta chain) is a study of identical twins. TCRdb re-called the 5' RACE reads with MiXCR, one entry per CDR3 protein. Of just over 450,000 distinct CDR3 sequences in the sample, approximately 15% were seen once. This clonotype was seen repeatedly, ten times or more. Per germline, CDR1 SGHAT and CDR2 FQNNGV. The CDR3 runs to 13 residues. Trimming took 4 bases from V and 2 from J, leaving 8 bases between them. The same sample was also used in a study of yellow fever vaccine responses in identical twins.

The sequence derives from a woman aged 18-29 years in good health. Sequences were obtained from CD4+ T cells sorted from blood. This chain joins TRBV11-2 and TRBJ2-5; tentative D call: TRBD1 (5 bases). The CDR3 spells CASSWGGQETQYF. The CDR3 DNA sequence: TGTGCCAGCAGCTGGGGCGGACAAGAGACCCAGTACTTC.